This T cell receptor (beta chain) was recorded in a study of blood T cell repertoires in COVID-19. Some clones are missing from TCRdb's copy, which holds only in-frame ones; the method was immunoSEQ multiplex PCR. Here the sample spans over 110,000 clones, approximately 81% being singletons. The CDR3 runs to 18 residues. Trimming cost V 1 base and J 0 bases, with 16 bases left between them. Germline values: CDR1 SGHTA, CDR2 FQGNSA. The J gene is TRBJ2-4, the V gene TRBV7-2; D remains unclear. Source material: peripheral blood. The TCR comes from a human donor in a cohort sampled during active COVID-19. The CDR3 nucleotides are TGTGCCAGCAGCTTAGTTTCCCTCGATGGGCGAGCCAAAAACATTCAGTACTTC. This gives the protein CASSLVSLDGRAKNIQYF.